This TCR beta chain was sequenced in a study of technical replicates of blood from a few donors (dated by TCRdb to about 2017). V sheds 3 bases and J sheds 0 bases, leaving 13 bases between their ends. The CDR3 runs 16 residues from the cysteine to the phenylalanine. Solely the CDR3 DNA is kept, with 48 bases framed from the first base. The germline V gene sets CDR1 to SGHRS and CDR2 to YFSETQ. Comment on this clone: No cognate antigen has been identified for it. Nothing much larger sits one base from this clone, and base qualities are not available.

To prepare the library, the immunoSEQ multiplex PCR assay was applied. TCRdb obtained this table from immuneACCESS and retained in-frame rearrangements with V and J assigned. These tables miss some clones; where compared with another copy, unresolved V genes account for less than half of the shortfall, and the remainder is unexplained. In all, the sample holds 98,000 or so clones, and 95% of those were seen once. Just over 0.2% of the sample is taken by the ten largest. This sequence originates from a human donor in good health. Sequenced sample: T cells isolated from PBMCs. Here the chain combines TRBV5-1 and TRBJ2-1; the D gene is perhaps TRBD2, from 5 matching bases. The nucleotide sequence is given as TGCGCCAGCAGCTCGTCATCAGCGGCCTCCTACAATGAGCAGTTCTTC. Protein translation: CASSSSSAASYNEQFF.